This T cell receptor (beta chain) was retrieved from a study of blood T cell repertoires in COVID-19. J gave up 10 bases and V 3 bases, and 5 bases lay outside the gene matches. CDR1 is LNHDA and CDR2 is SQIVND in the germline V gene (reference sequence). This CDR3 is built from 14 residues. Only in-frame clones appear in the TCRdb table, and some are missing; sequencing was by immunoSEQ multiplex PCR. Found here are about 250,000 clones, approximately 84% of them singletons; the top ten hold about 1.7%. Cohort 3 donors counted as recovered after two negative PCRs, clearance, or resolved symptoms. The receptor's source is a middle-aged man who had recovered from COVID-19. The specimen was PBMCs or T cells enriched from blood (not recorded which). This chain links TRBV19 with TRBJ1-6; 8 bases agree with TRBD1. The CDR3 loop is CASSIAGGGSPLHF. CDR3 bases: TGTGCCAGTAGTATTGCAGGGGGCGGCTCACCCCTCCACTTT.